Presented here are 14 T cell receptor beta chains from one specimen sequenced in a study of T cell repertoires in cytomegalovirus infection. No antigen is known for these receptors. In TCRdb, the reads were re-called with MiXCR into one record per CDR3 protein. The repertoire holds about 900,000 distinct CDR3 sequences, with roughly 30% as singletons. The source material was cultured CD8+ T cells from PBMCs, sampled from culture after CMV antigen stimulation. These receptors all stem from a human donor in good health (CMV status not recorded). Some clones in this sample may be carry-over from other donors' samples.

The chain joins TRBV27 to TRBJ2-5; 13 positions agree with TRBD2. The germline V gene encodes CDR1 MNHEY and CDR2 SMNVEV (reference sequence). The CDR3 has 17 amino acids. The ends lost 4 bases at V and 4 bases at J; junction bases unmatched: 9. The CDR3 spells CASSSPTSGGPRETQYF. CDR3 nucleotides: TGTGCCAGCAGTTCCCCGACTAGCGGGGGGCCCCGAGAGACCCAGTACTTC.

This clonotype was recorded at least ten times. V is TRBV7-9 and J is TRBJ2-7; a weak D match, TRBD1 (6 bases). The CDR3 loop spans 14 amino acids. The V gene lost 5 bases and the J gene lost 2 bases, with 13 bases spanning the gap. Germline V gene sequence: CDR1 SEHNR, CDR2 FQNEAQ (reference sequence). The CDR3 is CASSAYRDAYEQYF. In DNA, the CDR3 is TGTGCCAGCAGCGCCTACAGGGACGCCTACGAGCAGTACTTC.

The chain is built from TRBV4-3 and TRBJ2-3; no definite D call. Germline CDR1 and CDR2: LGHNA and YSLEER. Between the trimmed V and J ends, which lost 0 bases and 5 bases, there was a span of 12 bases. There are 15 residues in the CDR3. The CDR3 protein is CASSQEKLYRDTQYF. The CDR3 DNA sequence: TGCGCCAGCAGCCAAGAGAAGCTTTACAGAGATACGCAGTATTTT.

The CDR3 coding sequence is TGTGCCAGCAGTTACCGGGGTGAAGCCTACGAGCAGTACTTC. This translates into CASSYRGEAYEQYF. The chain joins TRBV6-1 to TRBJ2-7, with D possibly being TRBD2 (5 bases). The CDR3 has 14 amino acids. Germline loops: CDR1 MNHNS, CDR2 SASEGT. Trimming removed 5 bases at V and 2 bases at J, with 13 bases between.

The sample holds many counts of this clonotype. V usage is TRBV7-8 and J usage is TRBJ2-7; D is unresolved. The ends were cut back, 5 bases at V and 2 bases at J, with 13 bases in the middle. The CDR3 contains 14 residues. In germline, CDR1 is SGHVS, CDR2 FQNEAQ. This CDR3 is CASSGDTYPYEQYF. In nucleotides, the CDR3 is TGTGCCAGCAGCGGCGACACGTATCCCTACGAGCAGTACTTC.

The chain carries TRBV7-9 and TRBJ1-1; the D is unclear. V lost 3 bases and J lost 4, with 9 bases in between. The CDR3 has 13 residues. The germline gives CDR1 SEHNR, CDR2 FQNEAQ (reference sequence). The CDR3 DNA follows: TGTGCCAGCAGCTTTAGTCCGGGCACTGAAGCTTTCTTT. It codes for CASSFSPGTEAFF.

V and J are TRBV5-6 and TRBJ2-1; TRBD2 might be the D (6 bases). The V gene lost 4 bases and the J gene lost 4 bases, with 18 bases spanning the gap. From germline, CDR1 is SGHDT and CDR2 YYEEEE. The CDR3 loop spans 16 amino acids. CDR3 nucleotide sequence: TGTGCCAGCAGCCCCCATGGGGGGACCCGATACAATGAGCAGTTCTTC. Its protein is CASSPHGGTRYNEQFF. Full variable domain (missing parts from reference TRBV5-6 and TRBJ2-1): DAGVTQSPTHLIKTRGQQVTLRCSPKSGHDTVSWYQQALGQGPQFIFQYYEEEERQRGNFPDRFSGHQFPNYSSELNVNALLLGDSALYLCASSPHGGTRYNEQFFGPGTRLTVL.

At least ten counts were recorded for this clonotype. The gene calls are TRBV7-6 and TRBJ2-1; D is perhaps TRBD1 (6 bases). Germline loops: CDR1 SGHVS, CDR2 FNYEAQ. This CDR3 has 18 amino acids. V dropped 3 bases and J dropped 0 bases, with 18 bases sitting between them. CDR3 sequence reads: CASSLATGPDFSYNEQFF. The DNA of the CDR3 is TGTGCCAGCAGCTTGGCTACAGGGCCAGACTTCTCCTACAATGAGCAGTTCTTC. Complete variable domain (other parts from reference TRBV7-6 and TRBJ2-1): GAGVSQSPRYKVTKRGQDVALRCDPISGHVSLYWYRQALGQGPEFLTYFNYEAQQDKSGLPNDRFSAERPEGSISTLTIQRTEQRDSAMYRCASSLATGPDFSYNEQFFGPGTRLTVL.

This chain uses TRBV28 with TRBJ2-7; possibly TRBD1 for D (5 bases). CDR1 is MDHEN and CDR2 is SYDVKM in the germline V gene. Between the trimmed V and J ends, which lost 4 bases and 0 bases, there was a span of 10 bases. The CDR3 runs 14 residues. The CDR3 nucleotides read TGTGCCAGCAGTTCCCCTGACAGCTCCTACGAGCAGTACGTC. This codes for CASSSPDSSYEQYV.

This clonotype was found many times. This chain uses TRBV7-9 with TRBJ2-2; D uncertain. CDR3 length equals 11 residues. Deletions cut 6 bases from V and 4 bases from J, with 3 bases between. The germline V gene has CDR1 SEHNR and CDR2 FQNEAQ (reference sequence). The CDR3 spells CASRLTGELFF. The CDR3 DNA reads as TGTGCCAGCAGGCTCACCGGGGAGCTGTTTTTT. The full variable domain, with the rest looked up from reference TRBV7-9 and TRBJ2-2, is DTGVSQNPRHKITKRGQNVTFRCDPISEHNRLYWYRQTLGQGPEFLTYFQNEAQLEKSRLLSDRFSAERPKGSFSTLEIQRTEQGDSAMYLCASRLTGELFFGEGSRLTVL.

This chain joins TRBV7-8 and TRBJ2-7; D tentatively reads TRBD1 or TRBD2 (5 bases each). This CDR3 has 15 amino acids. CDR1 is SGHVS, CDR2 FQNEAQ, per germline. The CDR3 region has the DNA TGTCCCAGCAGCCGAGACCCGGGGCCAAGAGGAGAGCAGTACGTC. This codes for CPSSRDPGPRGEQYV.

The rearrangement uses TRBV7-9 and TRBJ1-2; D is undetermined. The germline V gene has CDR1 SEHNR and CDR2 FQNEAQ (reference sequence). The V end was cut by 0 bases, the J end by 6 bases, with 11 bases between. There are 14 residues in the CDR3. The CDR3 nucleotides are TGTGCCAGCAGCTTAGCGCGGCCTCTAGATGGCTACACCTTC. Translating it yields CASSLARPLDGYTF.

This clonotype has at least ten counts. V is TRBV19 and J is TRBJ2-7; D is perhaps TRBD1 (6 bases). Per germline, CDR1 LNHDA and CDR2 SQIVND (reference sequence). The CDR3 is made up of 14 amino acids. The V end lost 6 bases, the J end lost 2 bases, and 14 bases lay between the germline ends. The CDR3 DNA is TGTGCCAGTAGCCCGGGACAAATCACCTACGAGCAGTACGTC. The encoded protein is CASSPGQITYEQYV.

This chain links TRBV12-3 or TRBV12-4 with TRBJ2-7; possible D gene TRBD1, 6 bases. Trimming removed 6 bases from V and 4 bases from J, with 19 bases in between. This CDR3 has 15 residues. In DNA form, the CDR3 reads TGTGCCAGCAGCCACGGACAGTCTTCGGGATACGAGCAGTACTTC. Translating it yields CASSHGQSSGYEQYF.